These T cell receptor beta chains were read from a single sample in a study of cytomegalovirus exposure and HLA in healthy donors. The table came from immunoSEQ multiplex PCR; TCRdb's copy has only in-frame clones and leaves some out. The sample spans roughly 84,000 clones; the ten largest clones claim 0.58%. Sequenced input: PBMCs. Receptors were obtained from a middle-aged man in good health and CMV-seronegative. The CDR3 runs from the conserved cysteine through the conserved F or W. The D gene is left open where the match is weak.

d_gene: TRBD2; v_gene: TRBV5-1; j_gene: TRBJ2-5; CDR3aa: CASSSGGGETQYF; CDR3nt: TGCGCCAGCAGCTCGGGAGGGGGAGAGACCCAGTACTTC
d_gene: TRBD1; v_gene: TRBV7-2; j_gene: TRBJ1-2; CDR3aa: CASRPTTGVYGYTF; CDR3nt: TGTGCCAGCAGACCGACGACAGGGGTCTATGGCTACACCTTC
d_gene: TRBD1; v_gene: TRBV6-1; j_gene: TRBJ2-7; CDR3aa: CASTRTGSNEQYF; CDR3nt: TGTGCCAGCACCCGGACAGGGTCCAACGAGCAGTACTTC
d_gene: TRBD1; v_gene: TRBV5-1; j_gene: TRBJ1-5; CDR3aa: CASSLVPGQGNQPQHF; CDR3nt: TGCGCCAGCAGCTTGGTACCGGGACAGGGGAATCAGCCCCAGCATTTT
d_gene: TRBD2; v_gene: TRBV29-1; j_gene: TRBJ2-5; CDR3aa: CSVIPLAGVQETQYF; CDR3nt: TGCAGCGTTATCCCCCTTGCGGGGGTCCAAGAGACCCAGTACTTC
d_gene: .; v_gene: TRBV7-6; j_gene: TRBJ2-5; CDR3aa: CASSQRSGASRETQYF; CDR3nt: TGTGCCAGCAGCCAACGTAGTGGTGCTAGCCGAGAGACCCAGTACTTC
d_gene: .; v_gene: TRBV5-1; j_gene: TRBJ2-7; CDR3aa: CASSLATFKSSYEQYF; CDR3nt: TGCGCCAGCAGCTTGGCCACTTTTAAGAGCTCCTACGAGCAGTACTTC
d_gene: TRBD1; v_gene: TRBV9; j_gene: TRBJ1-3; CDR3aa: CASSVAGDSRNTIYF; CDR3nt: TGTGCCAGCAGCGTAGCTGGGGACAGTCGAAACACCATATATTTT
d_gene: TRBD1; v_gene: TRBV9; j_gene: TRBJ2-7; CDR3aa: CASSASGQGLSYEQYF; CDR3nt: TGTGCCAGCAGCGCCTCGGGACAGGGACTCTCCTACGAGCAGTACTTC
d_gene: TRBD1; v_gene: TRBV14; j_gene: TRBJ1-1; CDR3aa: CASSQPGTGGNGGTEAFF; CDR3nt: TGTGCCAGCAGCCAACCCGGGACAGGGGGCAACGGTGGAACTGAAGCTTTCTTT
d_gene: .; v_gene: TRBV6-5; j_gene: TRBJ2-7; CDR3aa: CASGGREQYF; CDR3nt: TGTGCCAGCGGGGGGAGGGAGCAGTACTTC
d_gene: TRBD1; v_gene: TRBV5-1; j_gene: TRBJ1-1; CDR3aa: CASSLGTGGLFTEAFF; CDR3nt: TGCGCCAGCAGCTTGGGGACAGGGGGGTTGTTCACTGAAGCTTTCTTT
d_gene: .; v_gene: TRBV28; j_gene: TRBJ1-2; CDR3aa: CASEREGSDGYTF; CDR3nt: TGTGCCAGCGAACGGGAGGGGAGCGACGGCTACACCTTC
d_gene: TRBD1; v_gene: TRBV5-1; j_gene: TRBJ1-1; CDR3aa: CASSYDRVTEAFF; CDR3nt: TGCGCCAGCAGCTATGACAGGGTTACTGAAGCTTTCTTT
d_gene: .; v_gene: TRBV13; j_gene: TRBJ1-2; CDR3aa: CASSPGRGLSYGYTF; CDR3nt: TGTGCCAGCAGCCCAGGTAGAGGGTTGAGCTATGGCTACACCTTC
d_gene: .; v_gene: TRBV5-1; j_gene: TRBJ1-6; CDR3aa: CASSWSMSGSHNSPLHF; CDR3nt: TGCGCCAGCAGCTGGTCTATGTCAGGGTCCCATAATTCACCCCTCCACTTT
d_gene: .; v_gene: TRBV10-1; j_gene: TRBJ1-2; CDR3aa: CASSSGVRDYGYTF; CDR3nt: TGCGCCAGCAGTTCAGGGGTCCGGGACTATGGCTACACCTTC
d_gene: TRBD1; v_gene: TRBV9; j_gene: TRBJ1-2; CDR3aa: CASSVERTGLTGYTF; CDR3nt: TGTGCCAGCAGCGTAGAACGGACAGGATTAACTGGCTACACCTTC
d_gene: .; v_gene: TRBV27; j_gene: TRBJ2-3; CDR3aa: CASSMGAGTDTQYF; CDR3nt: TGTGCCAGCAGCATGGGGGCGGGTACAGATACGCAGTATTTT
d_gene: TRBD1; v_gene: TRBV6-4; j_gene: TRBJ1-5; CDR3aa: CANQTGGGNQPQHF; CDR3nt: TGTGCCAATCAGACAGGGGGTGGCAATCAGCCCCAGCATTTT
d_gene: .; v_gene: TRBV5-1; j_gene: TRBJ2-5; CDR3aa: CASRKDTRYQETQYF; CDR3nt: TGCGCCAGCAGGAAGGACACCAGGTACCAAGAGACCCAGTACTTC
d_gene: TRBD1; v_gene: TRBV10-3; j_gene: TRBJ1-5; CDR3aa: CAISGTGSGQPQHF; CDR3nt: TGTGCCATCAGTGGGACAGGGTCGGGTCAGCCCCAGCATTTT
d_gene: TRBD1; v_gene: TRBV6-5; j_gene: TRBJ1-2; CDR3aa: CASSYSNQGARGYTF; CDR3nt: TGTGCCAGCAGTTACTCGAATCAGGGGGCGCGGGGCTACACCTTC
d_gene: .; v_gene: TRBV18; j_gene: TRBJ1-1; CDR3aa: CASSPSQGNTEAFF; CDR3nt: TGTGCCAGCTCACCCTCACAGGGGAACACTGAAGCTTTCTTT
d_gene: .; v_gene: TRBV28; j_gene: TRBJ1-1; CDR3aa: CASNNGGGLMNTEAFF; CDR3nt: TGTGCCAGCAACAATGGGGGGGGCCTAATGAACACTGAAGCTTTCTTT